This paragraph reports one T cell receptor beta chain. These data belong to a study of blood T cell repertoires in COVID-19. Overall study context: Donors in the United States, Italy and Spain gave samples during acute or convalescent COVID-19. T cells, B-cell-depleted T cells, or PBMCs supplied cDNA or gDNA.

This CDR3 contains 14 residues. Germline V gene data show CDR1 as MNHEY and CDR2 as SVGAGI. The trim removed 4 bases at V and 2 bases at J, leaving 3 bases unmatched. Source study methods: Quantification of nucleated cells was approximated via reference gene primer amplification. Assay used: immunoSEQ multiplex PCR; TCRdb lists only in-frame clones, some missing. The DNA was the basis for D and trimming; V, J and clone size are from that table. The profile shows about 46,000 clones, about 83% of them singletons. This sequence originates from a woman over 75 with acute or convalescent COVID-19. This chain links TRBV6-5 with TRBJ1-2; 8 bases match TRBD1. Sequencing was carried out using peripheral blood. The CDR3: CASSLSGGNYGYTF. For the CDR3, the DNA is TGTGCCAGCAGTTTGTCAGGGGGCAACTATGGCTACACCTTC.